This TCR beta chain emerged from a study of identifying expanded T cells in peripheral blood (dated by TCRdb to the late 2010s). In the study overall: Separate aliquots of the same genomic DNA pool were sequenced to produce technical replicates, and four replicates were compared in pairs.

Notes on this clone: The antigen it binds to is not known. No base quality values were provided; no much bigger clone lies one nucleotide off.

TCRbeta CDR3 regions were profiled by bias-controlled multiplex PCR amplification of genomic DNA with the immunoSEQ Assay. On the study's bioinformatics: To quantify the absolute abundance of each unique TCRbeta CDR3 region, the sequences were collapsed and filtered. Differential abundance was tested with a binomial (Fisher-equivalent) model and with a beta-binomial model adding time-dependent variance fitted from healthy donors. Clones with fewer than 5 combined templates were removed, and differential abundance was called for clones with a Benjamini-Hochberg FDR below 0.01. Beta-binomial variance was modeled as a function of total template count across the two samples using the form v = (b*log(k)+a)^2. TCRdb's version of the immuneACCESS table is confined to in-frame rearrangements and falls short of the full clone set. An unresolved V gene accounts for under half of the shortfall where checked; the remainder is of unknown origin. The D gene and trimming were derived from the DNA, and the V and J assignments and clone size from that table. A total of approximately 120,000 clones appear in this sample, approximately 88% of them only once. The leading ten clones occupy 2.5% to 4% of the sample.

Counted from cysteine to phenylalanine, this CDR3 has 13 amino acids. The retained sequence is limited to the CDR3, 39 bases, with the frame set at the first base. The germline V gene (reference sequence) gives CDR1 as MNHEY and CDR2 as SMNVEV. The junction shows trimming of 7 bases on V and 2 bases on J, plus 11 bases between the germline ends. No immune events, such as infections, were documented for the healthy donors during the collection period. Blood repertoires from healthy donors were used as a training cohort for calibrating time-dependent variance in a beta-binomial model of differential abundance of T-cell clones. The training cohort included some ten healthy donors, of whom 3 were female and 7 were male. On average the donors were 43 years old, and their ages spanned 29 to 64 years. Whole blood was collected from each healthy donor at three time points spaced approximately 13 days apart and obtained from a commercial supplier. For immunosequencing, genomic DNA was extracted from whole blood that had not been sorted.

On the study overall, not on this receptor specifically: It was expected by the authors that biological variance in healthy repertoires might increase further over much longer intervals, such as months to years. Both the number of clones called differentially abundant and the false-positive rate were significantly reduced by the beta-binomial model across all healthy-donor time intervals. Approximately 1.2 differentially abundant clones were flagged by the binomial model between technical replicates, whereas about 15 and 19 were flagged over approximately two weeks and four weeks, respectively. Variance in clone template counts between two-week samples significantly increased with total template count across all healthy donors.

The sequence derives from a person between 18 and 69 years old in good health. The source material was blood. Here the chain combines TRBV27 and TRBJ1-1; D gene: possibly TRBD1, on 5 matching bases. The nucleotide sequence is given as TGTGCCAGCAAAGGGGTATTCAACACTGAAGCTTTCTTT. This is translated as CASKGVFNTEAFF.